The 9 T cell receptor beta chains below come from one sample, sequenced in a study of T cells after yellow fever vaccination. TCRdb re-derived calls from the 5' RACE reads in MiXCR, one entry per CDR3 protein. This sample has hundreds of thousands of distinct CDR3 sequences, with approximately 21% found just once. The sequencing used PBMCs, collected 15 days after the yellow fever booster vaccination. Receptors originate from a man younger than 45 who received the YFV17D yellow fever vaccine.

This clonotype has just a few counts. The chain recombines TRBV7-8 with TRBJ2-3; possibly TRBD1 for D (5 bases). CDR3 length equals 16 residues. Trimming cost V 1 base and J 1 base, with 12 bases left between them. In germline, CDR1 is SGHVS, CDR2 FQNEAQ. This CDR3 reads CASSLVRGGRTDTQYF. The CDR3 nucleotides read TGTGCCAGCAGCTTAGTTAGGGGTGGGCGCACAGATACGCAGTATTTT.

This clonotype was seen repeatedly, ten times or more. The rearrangement links TRBV7-2 to TRBJ2-1; TRBD2 might be the D (5 bases). Per the germline V gene, CDR1 is SGHTA and CDR2 is FQGNSA. CDR3 length: 13 amino acids. The V end lost 3 bases, the J end lost 6 bases, and 9 bases lay between the germline ends. As DNA, the CDR3 is TGTGCCAGCAGCTTGGCTCGGGGCAATGAGCAGTTCTTC. It specifies CASSLARGNEQFF.

This chain links TRBV9 with TRBJ2-3; possibly TRBD1 or TRBD2 for D (6 bases each). This CDR3 has 15 residues. The germline CDR1 and CDR2 sequences are SGDLS and YYNGEE. Deletions cut 0 bases from V and 7 bases from J, with 15 bases between. The CDR3, as DNA: TGTGCCAGCAGCGTAGGTGCAGGGGAGGCGTATACGCAGTATTTT. It translates to CASSVGAGEAYTQYF.

This clonotype was recorded a few times. V gene TRBV6-5 combines with J gene TRBJ2-7; D unresolved. This CDR3 contains 13 residues. V was clipped by 1 base and J by 1 base, with 5 bases between them. The germline gives CDR1 MNHEY, CDR2 SVGAGI. The CDR3 nucleotides read TGTGCCAGCAGTTACTATAATTCCTACGAGCAGTACTTC. Translating gives CASSYYNSYEQYF.

In its sample, this clonotype was seen a few times. The chain links TRBV10-3 to TRBJ2-5, with 8 bases identical to TRBD2. V lost 10 bases to trimming and J lost 3 bases; unmatched junction nucleotides: 16. The CDR3 is made up of 16 amino acids. From germline, CDR1 is ENHRY and CDR2 SYGVKD. Here the CDR3 reads CATRGGTGNGKETQYF. The CDR3 region has the DNA TGTGCCACCCGGGGGGGCACTGGAAACGGAAAAGAGACCCAGTACTTC.

This clonotype was seen a few times. This chain uses TRBV20-1 with TRBJ2-7, with D maybe TRBD1 (6 bases). CDR3 length: 12 residues. With 5 bases removed from V and 3 bases from J, the gap between germline ends came to 11 bases. Germline V gene lookup returns CDR1 DFQATT and CDR2 SNEGSKA (reference sequence). CDR3 DNA sequence: TGCAGTGCTTACAGGGAACGCTACGAGCAGTACTTC. It translates to CSAYRERYEQYF.

V is TRBV7-2 and J is TRBJ2-7; possibly TRBD2 for D (7 bases). The CDR3 has 15 residues. The ends were cut back, 5 bases at V and 3 bases at J, with 17 bases in the middle. In germline, CDR1 is SGHTA, CDR2 FQGNSA. CDR3 coding DNA: TGTGCCAGCAGCCCTAGGGGGGGCACTCACTACGAGCAGTACTTC. Its protein is CASSPRGGTHYEQYF.

The chain employs TRBV29-1 and TRBJ2-5; the match to TRBD1 covers 8 bases. The trim removed 7 bases at V and 5 bases at J, leaving 12 bases unmatched. CDR3 length: 14 residues. Germline CDR1 and CDR2: SQVTM and ANQGSEA. CDR3: CSAMKRQGMETQYF. CDR3 DNA sequence: TGCAGCGCTATGAAGCGACAGGGGATGGAGACCCAGTACTTC. The variable domain in full, completed from reference TRBV29-1 and TRBJ2-5, reads SAVISQKPSRDICQRGTSLTIQCQVDSQVTMMFWYRQQPGQSLTLIATANQGSEATYESGFVIDKFPISRPNLTFSTLTVSNMSPEDSSIYLCSAMKRQGMETQYFGPGTRLLVL.

This clonotype was counted a few times. V usage is TRBV7-2 and J usage is TRBJ2-3, with D perhaps matching TRBD2 (5 bases). Per the germline V gene, CDR1 is SGHTA and CDR2 is FQGNSA. The CDR3 contains 15 residues. Trimming pared 1 base from V and 7 bases from J, leaving 15 bases between. CDR3 sequence reads: CASSLERLNRNTQYF. As DNA, the CDR3 is TGTGCCAGCAGCTTAGAGAGACTAAATAGGAATACGCAGTATTTT.